One and the same sample provided the 16 T cell receptor beta chains below, sequenced in a study of blood T cell repertoires in COVID-19 (dated by TCRdb to about 2020). The receptor library was made with the immunoSEQ multiplex PCR assay. The immuneACCESS repertoire file appears here via TCRdb, limited to in-frame rearrangements. These files lack a portion of the clones; in checked studies, under half of the deficit traces to unresolved V genes, and the cause of the others is not known. The sample profile shows 400,000 or so clones; 90% of them were found once. The top ten clones comprise under 0.7% of the sample. Material: PBMCs or T cells enriched from blood (not recorded which). These receptors all stem from a man aged 18 to 30 who had recovered from COVID-19.

CDR3 coding DNA: TGCGCCAGCAGTCCGGACAGGTACCGCAATGGCTACACCTTC. Translated: CASSPDRYRNGYTF. V is TRBV10-1 and J is TRBJ1-2, with 7 bases lining up with TRBD1. This CDR3 has 14 residues. V lost 5 bases, J lost 6 bases, and 9 bases stayed unmatched. The germline gives CDR1 WNHNN, CDR2 SYGVQD (reference sequence).

V is TRBV5-1 and J is TRBJ2-2; the match to TRBD2 covers 7 bases. Germline CDR1 reads SGHRS; CDR2 reads YFSETQ. The CDR3 spans 16 residues. V shed 4 bases, J shed 3 bases, and the junction held 9 bases outside the gene matches. The CDR3 coding sequence is TGCGCCAGCAGCAAGACTAGCACCGGGGACACCGGGGAGCTGTTTTTT. Amino acid sequence: CASSKTSTGDTGELFF.

V gene TRBV14 combines with J gene TRBJ1-6; D is unclear. Germline CDR1 and CDR2: SGHDN and FVKESK. CDR3 length equals 14 residues. Trimming left V 6 bases short and J 3 bases short, with 9 bases between. The CDR3 DNA is TGTGCCAGCAGTAACAGAGTCTATAATTCACCCCTCCACTTT. Translation: CASSNRVYNSPLHF.

The chain employs TRBV18 and TRBJ1-1, with D maybe TRBD1 (5 bases). Germline V gene sequence: CDR1 KGHSH, CDR2 LQKENI. The CDR3 is 16 residues long. The V and J ends lost 6 bases and 1 base respectively, with 18 bases between them. CDR3 amino acids: CASSRPLGPKNTEAFF. DNA for the CDR3: TGTGCCAGCTCCCGGCCTCTGGGGCCGAAGAACACTGAAGCTTTCTTT.

CDR3 sequence: CASRQGVSEAFF. The CDR3 DNA reads TGTGCCAGCAGGCAGGGGGTGTCTGAAGCTTTCTTT. This rearrangement joins TRBV5-5 to TRBJ1-1; 7 positions match TRBD1. Germline CDR1 reads SGHKS; CDR2 reads YYEKEE (reference sequence). The CDR3 extends over 12 amino acids. The J segment lost 6 bases and the V segment lost 5 bases, leaving 4 bases of the junction unmatched.

The rearrangement links TRBV6-2 or TRBV6-3 to TRBJ1-5; tentatively, D is TRBD1 (6 bases). Deletions cut 5 bases from V and 0 bases from J, with 14 bases between. Germline V gives CDR1 MNHEY, CDR2 SVGEGT. The CDR3 covers 16 residues. The CDR3 DNA reads as TGTGCCAGCAGTGTGGCCCGGGACAATAGCAATCAGCCCCAGCATTTT. Amino acid sequence: CASSVARDNSNQPQHF.

The V gene is TRBV6-4, the J gene TRBJ2-1, with 10 bases matching TRBD2. Germline lookup yields CDR1 MRHNA and CDR2 SNTAGT. This CDR3 has 14 residues. V trimming: 2 bases; J trimming: 8 bases; junction bases outside the gene matches: 3. CDR3 bases: TGTGCCAGCAGTGACGCTAGCGGGAGTGATGAGCAGTTCTTC. This encodes CASSDASGSDEQFF.

This chain connects TRBV5-1 to TRBJ1-2; 8 bases line up with TRBD1. The CDR3 has 15 amino acids. Losses at the gene ends were 5 bases for V and 2 bases for J; bases not matched to a gene: 8. The germline CDR1 and CDR2 sequences are SGHRS and YFSETQ. CDR3 DNA: TGCGCCAGCAGGACAGGGGAGCCCCTCAACTATGGCTACACCTTC. This encodes CASRTGEPLNYGYTF.

The chain joins TRBV11-3 to TRBJ1-1; 8 positions match TRBD1. This CDR3 has 15 amino acids. J lost 6 bases, V lost 1 base, and 7 bases had no gene match. From germline, CDR1 is SGHNT and CDR2 YENEEA. The CDR3 nucleotides read TGTGCCAGCAGCTTAGGACAGGGGTCGGGTGCTGAAGCTTTCTTT. This translates into CASSLGQGSGAEAFF.

The V and J genes are TRBV4-1 and TRBJ1-5; tentative D call: TRBD1 (5 bases). Germline CDR1 reads MGHRA; CDR2 reads YSYEKL. The CDR3 has 15 amino acids. V lost 1 base and J 0 bases, leaving 7 bases between the germline ends. The chain's CDR3 is CASSQAQDSNQPQHF. The DNA of the CDR3 is TGCGCCAGCAGCCAAGCACAGGATAGCAATCAGCCCCAGCATTTT.

The V gene is TRBV5-4, the J gene TRBJ2-3; perhaps TRBD1 as D (5 bases). Germline V CDR1 and CDR2: SGHNT, YYREEE (reference sequence). The CDR3 is 14 amino acids. The germline V and J ends were trimmed by 3 bases and 4 bases, with 12 bases remaining between them. The CDR3 DNA reads TGTGCCAGCAGCTCGTACCAGGGTTCAGATACGCAGTATTTT. It specifies CASSSYQGSDTQYF.

J is TRBJ2-5 and V is TRBV27; TRBD2 is a possible D gene (7 bases). CDR3 length: 15 amino acids. Germline CDR1 and CDR2: MNHEY and SMNVEV (reference sequence). The ends were cut back, 4 bases at V and 4 bases at J, with 16 bases in the middle. This chain's CDR3 is CASSSSGGLRETQYF. The CDR3 DNA is TGTGCCAGCAGTTCTTCCGGGGGGCTTCGAGAGACCCAGTACTTC.

The rearrangement uses TRBV7-8 and TRBJ1-2; D remains unclear. This CDR3 region has 15 residues. Deletions cut 4 bases from V and 6 bases from J, with 18 bases between. Germline V CDR1 and CDR2: SGHVS, FQNEAQ. CDR3: CASSSKEGAPHGYTF. CDR3 DNA: TGTGCCAGCAGCTCAAAGGAGGGCGCCCCACATGGCTACACCTTC. The whole variable domain, filled in from reference TRBV7-8 and TRBJ1-2, reads GAGVSQSPRYKVAKRGQDVALRCDPISGHVSLFWYQQALGQGPEFLTYFQNEAQLDKSGLPSDRFFAERPEGSVSTLKIQRTQQEDSAVYLCASSSKEGAPHGYTFGSGTRLTVV.

This clone was counted between two and nine times. This chain uses TRBV24-1 with TRBJ2-1; tentative D call: TRBD2 (6 bases). The CDR3 spans 14 residues. Germline V lookup: CDR1 KGHDR, CDR2 SFDVKD. Trimming removed 5 bases from V and 0 bases from J, with 7 bases in between. The CDR3 loop is CATSGGISYNEQFF. The CDR3 region has the DNA TGTGCCACCAGTGGCGGGATCTCCTACAATGAGCAGTTCTTC.

The rearrangement uses TRBV7-9 and TRBJ2-3; TRBD2 matches at 12 bases. Germline CDR1 SEHNR, CDR2 FQNEAQ (reference sequence). After removal of 4 bases from V and 5 bases from J, the junction contained 7 bases not matched to a gene. This CDR3 region has 16 residues. CDR3 region: CASSSMTSGSLDTQYF. In nucleotides, the CDR3 is TGTGCCAGCAGCTCCATGACTAGCGGGAGCTTAGATACGCAGTATTTT.

The sample holds many counts of this clone. The CDR3 DNA sequence: TGTGCCAGCCGCAAGGGGCCCCTCTACGAGCAGTACTTC. This translates into CASRKGPLYEQYF. This sequence joins TRBV6-5 and TRBJ2-7, with a weak D call TRBD1 (5 bases). Trimming cost V 8 bases and J 3 bases, with 14 bases left between them. Germline CDR1 is MNHEY and CDR2 is SVGAGI. The CDR3 sequence is 13 residues long.